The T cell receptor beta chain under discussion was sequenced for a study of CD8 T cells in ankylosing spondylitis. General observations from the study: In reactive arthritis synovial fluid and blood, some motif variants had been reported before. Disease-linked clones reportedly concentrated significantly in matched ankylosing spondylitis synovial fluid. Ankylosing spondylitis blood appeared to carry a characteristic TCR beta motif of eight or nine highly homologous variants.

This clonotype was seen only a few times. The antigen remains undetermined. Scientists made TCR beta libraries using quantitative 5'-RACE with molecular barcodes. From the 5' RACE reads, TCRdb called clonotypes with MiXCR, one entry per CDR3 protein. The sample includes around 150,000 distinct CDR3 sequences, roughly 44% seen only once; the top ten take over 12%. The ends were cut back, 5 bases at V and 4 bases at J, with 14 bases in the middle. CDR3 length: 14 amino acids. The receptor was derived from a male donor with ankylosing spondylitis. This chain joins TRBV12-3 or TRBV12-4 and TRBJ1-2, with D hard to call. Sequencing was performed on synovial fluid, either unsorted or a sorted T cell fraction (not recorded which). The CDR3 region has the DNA TGTGCCAGCAGTCCCCCCCGGGCGCCCTATGGCTACACCTTC. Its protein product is CASSPPRAPYGYTF.